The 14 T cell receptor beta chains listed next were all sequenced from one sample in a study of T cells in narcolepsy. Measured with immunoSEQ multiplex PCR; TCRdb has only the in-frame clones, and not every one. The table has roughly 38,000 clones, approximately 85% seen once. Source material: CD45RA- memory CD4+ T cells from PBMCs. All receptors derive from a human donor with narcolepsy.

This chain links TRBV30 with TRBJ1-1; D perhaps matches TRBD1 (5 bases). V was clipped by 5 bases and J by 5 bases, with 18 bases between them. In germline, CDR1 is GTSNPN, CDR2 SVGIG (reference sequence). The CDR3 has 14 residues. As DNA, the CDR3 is TGTGCCTGGGCAAGAAGGGGCCGGGGGACTGAAGCTTTCTTT. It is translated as CAWARRGRGTEAFF.

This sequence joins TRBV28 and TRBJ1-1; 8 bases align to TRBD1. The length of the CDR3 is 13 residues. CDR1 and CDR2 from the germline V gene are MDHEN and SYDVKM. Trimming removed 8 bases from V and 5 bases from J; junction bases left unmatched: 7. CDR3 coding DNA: TGTGCCAGCGAAGACAGGGGAAAGACTGAAGCTTTCTTT. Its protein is CASEDRGKTEAFF.

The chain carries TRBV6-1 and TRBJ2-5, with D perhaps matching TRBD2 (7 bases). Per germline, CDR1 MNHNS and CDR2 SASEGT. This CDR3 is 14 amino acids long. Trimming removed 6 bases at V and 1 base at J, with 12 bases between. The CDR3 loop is CASSSAGAQETQYF. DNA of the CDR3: TGTGCCAGCAGCTCGGCGGGGGCCCAAGAGACCCAGTACTTC.

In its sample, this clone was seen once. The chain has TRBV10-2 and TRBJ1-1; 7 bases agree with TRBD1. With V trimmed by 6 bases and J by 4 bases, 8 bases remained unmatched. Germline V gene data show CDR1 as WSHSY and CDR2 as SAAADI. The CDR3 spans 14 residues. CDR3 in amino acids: CASSYQGGITEAFF. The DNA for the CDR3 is TGCGCCAGCAGCTACCAGGGGGGGATCACTGAAGCTTTCTTT.

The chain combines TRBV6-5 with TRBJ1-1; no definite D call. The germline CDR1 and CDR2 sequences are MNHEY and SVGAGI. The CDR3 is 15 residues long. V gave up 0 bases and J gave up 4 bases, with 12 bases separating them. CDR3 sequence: CASSYSSSLPTEAFF. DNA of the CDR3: TGTGCCAGCAGTTACTCGTCTTCTCTTCCCACTGAAGCTTTCTTT.

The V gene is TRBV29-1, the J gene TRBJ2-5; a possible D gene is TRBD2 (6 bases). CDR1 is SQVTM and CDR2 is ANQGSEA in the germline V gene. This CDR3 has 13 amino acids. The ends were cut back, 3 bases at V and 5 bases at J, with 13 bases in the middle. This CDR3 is CSVEVGGSETQYF. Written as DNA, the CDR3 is TGCAGCGTTGAGGTTGGGGGGTCGGAGACCCAGTACTTC.

Written as DNA, the CDR3 is TGCGCCAGCAGTGTACTAGCGGGGGGGGTTGCAGATACGCAGTATTTT. Translated, it gives CASSVLAGGVADTQYF. The chain recombines TRBV10-2 with TRBJ2-3; TRBD2 aligns across 13 bases. The CDR3 has 16 amino acids. CDR1 and CDR2 (germline): WSHSY, SAAADI. V was clipped by 4 bases and J by 4 bases; unmatched bases: 5.

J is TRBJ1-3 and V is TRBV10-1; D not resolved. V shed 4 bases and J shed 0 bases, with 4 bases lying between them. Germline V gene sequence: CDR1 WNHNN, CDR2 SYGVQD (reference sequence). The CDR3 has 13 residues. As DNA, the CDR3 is TGCGCCAGCAGTGGCGGCTCTGGAAACACCATATATTTT. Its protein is CASSGGSGNTIYF.

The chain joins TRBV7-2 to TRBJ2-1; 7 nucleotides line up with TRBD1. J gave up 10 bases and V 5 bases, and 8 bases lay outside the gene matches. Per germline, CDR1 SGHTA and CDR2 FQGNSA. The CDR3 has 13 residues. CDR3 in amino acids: CASSPTGYGEQFF. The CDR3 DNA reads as TGTGCCAGCAGCCCGACAGGGTATGGCGAGCAGTTCTTC.

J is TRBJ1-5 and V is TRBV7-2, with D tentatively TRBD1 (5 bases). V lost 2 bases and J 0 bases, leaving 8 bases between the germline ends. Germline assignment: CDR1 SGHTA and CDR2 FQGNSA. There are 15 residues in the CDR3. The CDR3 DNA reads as TGTGCCAGCAGCTTACAGGACACTAGCAATCAGCCCCAGCATTTT. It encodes CASSLQDTSNQPQHF.

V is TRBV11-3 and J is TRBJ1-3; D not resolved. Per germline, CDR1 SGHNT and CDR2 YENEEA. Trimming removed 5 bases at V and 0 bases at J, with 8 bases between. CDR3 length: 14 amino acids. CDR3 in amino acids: CASSAGPSGNTIYF. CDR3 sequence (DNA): TGTGCCAGCAGCGCCGGGCCCTCTGGAAACACCATATATTTT.

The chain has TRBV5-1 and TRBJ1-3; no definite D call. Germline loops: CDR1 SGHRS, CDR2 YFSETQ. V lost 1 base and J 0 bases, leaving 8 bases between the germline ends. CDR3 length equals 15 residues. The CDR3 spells CASSLTGISGNTIYF. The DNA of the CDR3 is TGCGCCAGCAGCTTGACGGGGATCTCTGGAAACACCATATATTTT. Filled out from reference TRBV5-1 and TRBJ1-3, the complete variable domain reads KAGVTQTPRYLIKTRGQQVTLSCSPISGHRSVSWYQQTPGQGLQFLFEYFSETQRNKGNFPGRFSGRQFSNSRSEMNVSTLELGDSALYLCASSLTGISGNTIYFGEGSWLTVV.

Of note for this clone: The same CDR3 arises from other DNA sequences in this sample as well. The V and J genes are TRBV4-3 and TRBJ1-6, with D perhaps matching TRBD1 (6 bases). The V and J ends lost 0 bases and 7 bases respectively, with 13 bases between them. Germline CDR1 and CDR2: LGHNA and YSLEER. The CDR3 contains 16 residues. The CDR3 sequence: CASSQDGGGPNSPLHF. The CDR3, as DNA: TGCGCCAGCAGCCAAGATGGGGGGGGCCCGAATTCACCCCTCCACTTT.

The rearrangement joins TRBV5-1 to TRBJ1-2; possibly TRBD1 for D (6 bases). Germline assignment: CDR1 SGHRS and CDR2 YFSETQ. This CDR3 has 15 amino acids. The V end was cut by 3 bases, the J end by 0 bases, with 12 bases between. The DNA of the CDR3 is TGCGCCAGCAGCTCACTCCGGGACACTAACTATGGCTACACCTTC. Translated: CASSSLRDTNYGYTF.